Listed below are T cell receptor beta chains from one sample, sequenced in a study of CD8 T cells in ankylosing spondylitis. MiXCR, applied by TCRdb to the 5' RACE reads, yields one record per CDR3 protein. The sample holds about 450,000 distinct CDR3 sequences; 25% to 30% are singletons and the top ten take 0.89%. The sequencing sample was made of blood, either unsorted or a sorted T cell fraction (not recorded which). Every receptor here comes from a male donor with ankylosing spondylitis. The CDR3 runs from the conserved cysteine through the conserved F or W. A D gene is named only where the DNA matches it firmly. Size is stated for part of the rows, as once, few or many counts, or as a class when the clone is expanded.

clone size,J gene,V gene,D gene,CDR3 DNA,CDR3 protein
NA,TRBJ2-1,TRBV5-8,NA,TGTGCCAGCAGCTTGGCCGTTCATGGTGCCGGGGGCCAGTTCTTC,CASSLAVHGAGGQFF
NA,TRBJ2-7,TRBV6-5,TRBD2,TGTGCCAGCAGTTCCGGGACTACCGATGGCGAGCAGTACTTC,CASSSGTTDGEQYF
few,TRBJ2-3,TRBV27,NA,TGTGCCAGCAGTTTATTCATGTCCCCGGGCACAGATACGCAGTATTTT,CASSLFMSPGTDTQYF
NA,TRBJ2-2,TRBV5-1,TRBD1,TGCGCCAGCAGCTTGGCCTATGGGACAGGAGTGAGCGGGGAGCTGTTTTTT,CASSLAYGTGVSGELFF
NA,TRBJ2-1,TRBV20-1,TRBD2,TGCAGTGCTAGTAGTACTAGCGACATGAAGCAGTTCTTC,CSASSTSDMKQFF
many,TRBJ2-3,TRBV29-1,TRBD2,TGCAGCCTCTGGACTAGCGGGAGCACAGATACGCAGTATTTT,CSLWTSGSTDTQYF
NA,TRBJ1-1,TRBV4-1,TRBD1,TGCGCCAGCAGCCATATCGAAGGGACAGGGAACACTGAAGCTTTCTTT,CASSHIEGTGNTEAFF
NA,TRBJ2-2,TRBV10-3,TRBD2,TGTGCCATCAGACCTAGCGGAGTTCGGAAAGGGGAGCTGTTTTTT,CAIRPSGVRKGELFF
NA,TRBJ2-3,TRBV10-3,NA,TGTGCCATCAGTGAGTACACAGATACGCAGTATTTT,CAISEYTDTQYF
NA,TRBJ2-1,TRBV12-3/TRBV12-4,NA,TGTGCCAGCAGTTTTAGGGGAGTAAAGAATGAGCAGTTCTTC,CASSFRGVKNEQFF
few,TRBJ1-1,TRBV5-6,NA,TGTGCCAGCACCCCGGGGTGGGGGAGGGACACTGAAGCTTTCTTT,CASTPGWGRDTEAFF
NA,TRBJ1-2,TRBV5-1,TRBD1,TGCGCCAGCAGCCCCCAAACGACAGGGGAAGACTATGGCTACACCTTC,CASSPQTTGEDYGYTF
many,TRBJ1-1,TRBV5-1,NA,TGCGCCAGCAGCTTGTTCGGGGGCACTGAAGCTTTCTTT,CASSLFGGTEAFF
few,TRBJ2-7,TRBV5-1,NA,TGCGCCAGCAGGCGAATGGACAGTTCCTACGAGCAGTACTTC,CASRRMDSSYEQYF
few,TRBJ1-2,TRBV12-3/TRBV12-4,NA,TGTGCCAGCAGATCTACAGGGCTCGGGGCCTATGGCTACACCTTC,CASRSTGLGAYGYTF
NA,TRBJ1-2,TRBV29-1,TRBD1,TGCAGCGCCCACAGGGGGCTTGACTATGGCTACACCTTC,CSAHRGLDYGYTF
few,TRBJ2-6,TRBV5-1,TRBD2,TGCGCCAGCAGCTGGGGACTAGCGGGAGCTCGTGGGGCCAACGTCCTGACTTTC,CASSWGLAGARGANVLTF
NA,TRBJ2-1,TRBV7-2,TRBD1,TGTGCCAGCAGCTCGTATGGGGACAGGAATGAGCAGTTCTTC,CASSSYGDRNEQFF
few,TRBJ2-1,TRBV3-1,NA,TGTGCCAGCAGCCAAGGGACAGAGGATGAGCAGTTCTTC,CASSQGTEDEQFF
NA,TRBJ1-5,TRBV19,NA,TGTGCCAGTAGTTCGTCGGGGTACAGGGCGGTTCAGCCCCAGCATTTT,CASSSSGYRAVQPQHF
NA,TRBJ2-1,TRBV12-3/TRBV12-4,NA,TGTGCCAGCAGGCCGCTCGACAATGAGCAGTTCTTC,CASRPLDNEQFF
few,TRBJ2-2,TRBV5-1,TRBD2,TGCGCCAGCAGCTTGGAGCCAGGCCTAGCGGGGAACACCGGGGAGCTGTTTTTT,CASSLEPGLAGNTGELFF
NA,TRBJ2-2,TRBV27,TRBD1,TGTGCCAGCAGTGCCTTCGGACAGGGGGTGAACACCGGGGAGCTGTTTTTT,CASSAFGQGVNTGELFF
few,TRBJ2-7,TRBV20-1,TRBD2,TGCAGTGCCCTGGGGACTACCGGGGCCTACGAGCAGTACTTC,CSALGTTGAYEQYF
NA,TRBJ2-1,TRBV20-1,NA,TGCAGTGCTAGAGTTTTTCGAGCTAGCTGGAGTACCTCCTACAATGAGCAGTTCTTC,CSARVFRASWSTSYNEQFF
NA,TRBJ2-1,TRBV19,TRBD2,TGTGCCAGTAGAGCTAGCGGGAGTTTAAATGAGCAGTTCTTC,CASRASGSLNEQFF
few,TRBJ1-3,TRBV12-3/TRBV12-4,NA,TGTGCCATCCGAATTCTCTCTGGAAACACCATATATTTT,CAIRILSGNTIYF
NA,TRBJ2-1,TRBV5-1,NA,TGCGCCAGCAGCTCCAGGGTAGCTTGGAATGAGCAGTTCTTC,CASSSRVAWNEQFF
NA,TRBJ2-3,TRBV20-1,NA,TGCAGTGCTAGTTCAGGAGAGTATGCAGATACGCAGTATTTT,CSASSGEYADTQYF
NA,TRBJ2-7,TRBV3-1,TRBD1,TGTGCCAGCAGCCGAGAGGGGACAGGGGCCTACGAGCAGTACTTC,CASSREGTGAYEQYF
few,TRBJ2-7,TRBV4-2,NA,TGTGCCAGCAGCGTGGCGAGCGGGTCTACCTACGAGCAGTACTTC,CASSVASGSTYEQYF
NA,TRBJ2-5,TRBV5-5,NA,TGTGCCAGCAGCTTAGGCCAGGGGGGCTCGTACCAAGAGACCCAGTACTTC,CASSLGQGGSYQETQYF
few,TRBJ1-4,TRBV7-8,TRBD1,TGTGCCAGCAGCTCCGGACAGGGGCGGGAAAAACTGTTTTTT,CASSSGQGREKLFF
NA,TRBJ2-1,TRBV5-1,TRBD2,TGCGCCAGCAGCTCCCGAGAGGCTAGCGGGATTAATGAGCAGTTCTTC,CASSSREASGINEQFF
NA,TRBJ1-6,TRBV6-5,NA,TGTGCCAGCAGTTACTCGGGGGGTTTCCACTTT,CASSYSGGFHF
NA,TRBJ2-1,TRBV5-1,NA,TGCGCCAGCAGACGGGGGCCAGAGACTTTCTTC,CASRRGPETFF
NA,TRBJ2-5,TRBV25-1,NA,TGTGCCAGCAGTGATCCCGGTGGAGTGGGGGGAGTAGTAACCCAGTACTTC,CASSDPGGVGGVVTQYF
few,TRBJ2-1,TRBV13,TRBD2,TGTGCCAGCAGCCCCGGACTAGCCAATGAGCAGTTCTTC,CASSPGLANEQFF
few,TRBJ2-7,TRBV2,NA,TGTGCCAGCAGTGAATTATGGGATTACGAGCAGTACTTC,CASSELWDYEQYF
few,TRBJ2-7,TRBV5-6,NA,TGTGCCAGCAGCTGGGGAGGAGGGACGAGCTCCTACGAGCAGTACTTC,CASSWGGGTSSYEQYF
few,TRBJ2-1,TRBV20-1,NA,TGCAGTGCTACTACTCCGTCCCACAATGAGCAGTTCTTC,CSATTPSHNEQFF
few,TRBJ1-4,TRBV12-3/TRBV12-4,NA,TGTGCCAGCAGTTTACAGGGCCTGGATGAAAAACTGTTTTTT,CASSLQGLDEKLFF
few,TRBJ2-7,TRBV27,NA,TGTGCCAGCAGGCCGCTAGGTTCCTCCTACGAGCAGTACTTC,CASRPLGSSYEQYF
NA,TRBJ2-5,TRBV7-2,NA,TGTGCCAGCAGCTTATATAAATTTGGGGGAGAGACCCAGTACTTC,CASSLYKFGGETQYF
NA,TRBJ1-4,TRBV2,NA,TGTGCCAGCTTAGGGGACCATAATGAAAAACTGTTTTTT,CASLGDHNEKLFF
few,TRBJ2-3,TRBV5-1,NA,TGCGCCAGCAGCTGGGGGGACCAGGAAAGCACAGATACGCAGTATTTT,CASSWGDQESTDTQYF
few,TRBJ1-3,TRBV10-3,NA,TGTGCCATCAGTGCTTTTACCGGAAACACCATATATTTT,CAISAFTGNTIYF
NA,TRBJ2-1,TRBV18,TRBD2,TGTGCCAGCTCACCGGCTAGCGGGAGCATCAATGAGCAGTTCTTC,CASSPASGSINEQFF
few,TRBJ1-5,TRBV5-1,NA,TGCGCCAGCTCCGAGACACCGGATCAGCCCCAGCATTTT,CASSETPDQPQHF
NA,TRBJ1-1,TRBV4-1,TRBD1,TGCGCCAGCAGCCGAAGTGAGACAGGGGTAACTGAAGCTTTCTTT,CASSRSETGVTEAFF
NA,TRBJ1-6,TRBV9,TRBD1,TGTGCCAGCAGCGTAGGGGACAGGGATGGTTCACCCCTCCACTTT,CASSVGDRDGSPLHF
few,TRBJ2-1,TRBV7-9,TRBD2,TGTGCCAGCAGGCCCTTAGCGGGAGGGCCGAGGGAGCAGTTCTTC,CASRPLAGGPREQFF
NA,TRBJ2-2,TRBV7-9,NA,TGTGCCAGCAGCGAACGAGACAGGACATGGGAGGAGCTGTTTTTT,CASSERDRTWEELFF